This is a list of T cell receptor beta chains from one sample in a study of blood T cell repertoires in COVID-19. The data were produced by immunoSEQ multiplex PCR, yet TCRdb's version contains in-frame clones alone and is incomplete. The top ten hold about 15% of the sample, which has about 18,000 clones, 81% seen once. Sequenced sample: peripheral blood. The receptors derive from a man aged 35 to 55 with active or convalescent COVID-19. Both conserved end residues are part of each CDR3. Fields, in order: clone size, J gene, V gene, CDR3 length, D gene, CDR3 DNA, CDR3 protein. D genes are given only for firm matches. Part of the rows lack a size; the others show once, few, many or a class for expanded clones.

abundance: .
j_gene: TRBJ1-4
v_gene: TRBV12-3/TRBV12-4
len: 13
d_gene: .
CDR3nt: TGTGCCAGCGACCCGATCCGGAGTGAAAAACTGTTTTTT
CDR3aa: CASDPIRSEKLFF

abundance: .
j_gene: TRBJ1-5
v_gene: TRBV12-5
len: 13
d_gene: .
CDR3nt: TGTGCTAGTGCCAAGGGGCACCCCGGCCCCCAGCATTTT
CDR3aa: CASAKGHPGPQHF

abundance: .
j_gene: TRBJ2-1
v_gene: TRBV4-1
len: 17
d_gene: TRBD1
CDR3nt: TGCGCCAGCAGCCAAGCGGCGGACAGGGGAATTTTGGATGAGCAGTTCTTC
CDR3aa: CASSQAADRGILDEQFF

abundance: .
j_gene: TRBJ2-5
v_gene: TRBV7-2
len: 14
d_gene: .
CDR3nt: TGTGCCAGCAACCTGCTAGGAGTGCAAGAGACCCAGTACTTC
CDR3aa: CASNLLGVQETQYF

abundance: once
j_gene: TRBJ1-6
v_gene: TRBV30
len: 13
d_gene: .
CDR3nt: TGTGCCTGGAGTGTACAGGAGAATTCACCCCTCCACTTT
CDR3aa: CAWSVQENSPLHF

abundance: few
j_gene: TRBJ1-1
v_gene: TRBV10-2
len: 13
d_gene: .
CDR3nt: TGCGCCAGCAGTGAGTCGGGGCGGCTTGAAGCTTTCTTT
CDR3aa: CASSESGRLEAFF

abundance: once
j_gene: TRBJ1-2
v_gene: TRBV10-3
len: 14
d_gene: TRBD1
CDR3nt: TGTGCCATCAGTGCGGAACAGGGGGAGGGTGGCTACACCTTC
CDR3aa: CAISAEQGEGGYTF

abundance: .
j_gene: TRBJ1-2
v_gene: TRBV6-2/TRBV6-3
len: 14
d_gene: .
CDR3nt: TGTGCCAGCAGTGCCCCGGGACAAATCTATGGCTACACCTTC
CDR3aa: CASSAPGQIYGYTF

abundance: .
j_gene: TRBJ1-1
v_gene: TRBV27
len: 15
d_gene: TRBD1
CDR3nt: TGTGCCAGCAGTCCCCAGGACAGGGGAGGCACTGAAGCTTTCTTT
CDR3aa: CASSPQDRGGTEAFF

abundance: .
j_gene: TRBJ2-2
v_gene: TRBV7-2
len: 14
d_gene: TRBD1
CDR3nt: TGTGCCAGCAGCTGGGGGACAGGGGCCGGGGAGCTGTTTTTT
CDR3aa: CASSWGTGAGELFF

abundance: .
j_gene: TRBJ1-1
v_gene: TRBV3-1/TRBV3-2
len: 14
d_gene: TRBD1
CDR3nt: TGTGCCAGCAGCCAACGTACCGACAGGGGCGAAGCTTTCTTT
CDR3aa: CASSQRTDRGEAFF

abundance: medium-sized
j_gene: TRBJ1-2
v_gene: TRBV21-1
len: 18
d_gene: .
CDR3nt: TGTGCCAGCAGCACAGGTTGGCACAGGGGAGTCTCGAATACTGGCTACACCTTC
CDR3aa: CASSTGWHRGVSNTGYTF

abundance: .
j_gene: TRBJ1-1
v_gene: TRBV6-6
len: 15
d_gene: TRBD1
CDR3nt: TGTGCCACCTTCCAGACAGGGGGACAAGGTGCTGAAGCTTTCTTT
CDR3aa: CATFQTGGQGAEAFF

abundance: .
j_gene: TRBJ2-3
v_gene: TRBV29-1
len: 14
d_gene: TRBD1
CDR3nt: TGCAGCGTCTTACAGGGGGCCAGCACAGATACGCAGTATTTT
CDR3aa: CSVLQGASTDTQYF

abundance: .
j_gene: TRBJ2-1
v_gene: TRBV10-3
len: 17
d_gene: TRBD1
CDR3nt: TGTGCCATCCAAGAGGACAGGGGCCACACCGGACAAAATGAGCAGTTCTTC
CDR3aa: CAIQEDRGHTGQNEQFF

abundance: few
j_gene: TRBJ1-1
v_gene: TRBV18
len: 15
d_gene: .
CDR3nt: TGTGCCAGCTCGTGGGCCAGCGGAGGGAACACTGAAGCTTTCTTT
CDR3aa: CASSWASGGNTEAFF

abundance: .
j_gene: TRBJ1-1
v_gene: TRBV21-1
len: 15
d_gene: .
CDR3nt: TGTGCCAGCAGCAAAAAGGAGGGGACAGGGGGAGATGCTTTCTTT
CDR3aa: CASSKKEGTGGDAFF

abundance: .
j_gene: TRBJ2-1
v_gene: TRBV7-2
len: 16
d_gene: .
CDR3nt: TGTGCCAGCAGCTTATACACAGGGGGGGAGTACAATGAGCAGTTCTTC
CDR3aa: CASSLYTGGEYNEQFF

abundance: .
j_gene: TRBJ2-1
v_gene: TRBV19
len: 15
d_gene: .
CDR3nt: TGTGCCAGTAGCCCGGGACTTGAACTCTACAATGAGCAGTTCTTC
CDR3aa: CASSPGLELYNEQFF

abundance: few
j_gene: TRBJ1-2
v_gene: TRBV4-2
len: 15
d_gene: .
CDR3nt: TGTGCCAGCAGCCTAATCGTCCAGGAGGAGAATGGCTACACCTTC
CDR3aa: CASSLIVQEENGYTF

abundance: .
j_gene: TRBJ1-4
v_gene: TRBV5-1
len: 14
d_gene: TRBD1
CDR3nt: TGCGCCAGCAGCTTGGGACAGGGTAATGAAAAACTGTTTTTT
CDR3aa: CASSLGQGNEKLFF

abundance: .
j_gene: TRBJ2-7
v_gene: TRBV21-1
len: 11
d_gene: .
CDR3nt: TGTGCCAGCAGCCGGTGGAGGGAGCAGTACTTC
CDR3aa: CASSRWREQYF

abundance: once
j_gene: TRBJ2-7
v_gene: TRBV18
len: 13
d_gene: TRBD2
CDR3nt: TGTGCCAGCTCTTTGACTAGCGTCAACGAGCAGTACTTC
CDR3aa: CASSLTSVNEQYF

abundance: .
j_gene: TRBJ1-1
v_gene: TRBV25-1
len: 13
d_gene: .
CDR3nt: TGTGCCAGTACCCCAGGGGCGGGCACTGAAGCTTTCTTT
CDR3aa: CASTPGAGTEAFF

abundance: .
j_gene: TRBJ1-1
v_gene: TRBV6-5
len: 14
d_gene: .
CDR3nt: TGTGCCAGCACCCCATATGGGAGTTCAACTGTGGCTTTCTTT
CDR3aa: CASTPYGSSTVAFF

abundance: .
j_gene: TRBJ2-3
v_gene: TRBV5-5
len: 13
d_gene: .
CDR3nt: TGTGCCAGCAGCTTGCCAGTCACAGATACGCAGTATTTT
CDR3aa: CASSLPVTDTQYF

abundance: .
j_gene: TRBJ2-1
v_gene: TRBV7-2
len: 16
d_gene: TRBD2
CDR3nt: TGTGCCAGCAGCTTAAATGGGATCGTAGCGGGGGGGCAGTTGTTCTTC
CDR3aa: CASSLNGIVAGGQLFF